Listed below are T cell receptor beta chains from one sample, sequenced in a study of prognosis after radiotherapy for stage I lung cancer. TCRdb passed the multiplex PCR reads through MiXCR, listing each CDR3 protein once. The repertoire includes about 25,000 distinct CDR3 sequences, 40% of them detected once, and around a fifth sits in the top ten. The source material was PBMCs, sampled before or after stereotactic body radiation therapy (not recorded which). All receptors derive from a donor over 45 with non-small cell lung cancer. Both conserved end residues are part of each CDR3. D genes are given only for firm matches.

d_call	cdr3_length	v_call	j_call	cdr3_aa
TRBD2	16	TRBV12-3/TRBV12-4	TRBJ2-3	CASSPSSGTPPDTQYF
NA	18	TRBV6-1	TRBJ1-1	CASSEILVSSGALAEAFF
NA	15	TRBV19	TRBJ1-5	CASSVTRQSNQPQHF
TRBD2	13	TRBV20-1	TRBJ2-1	CSAQREVNNEQFF
NA	11	TRBV6-2/TRBV6-3	TRBJ1-1	CASKEVAEAFF
NA	12	TRBV6-2/TRBV6-3	TRBJ2-1	CASRTVRNEQFF
NA	13	TRBV7-3	TRBJ2-1	CASSSWVGNEQFF
TRBD1	14	TRBV27	TRBJ1-1	CASKMGQGNTEAFF
TRBD1	14	TRBV6-5	TRBJ1-5	CASSYGTGDQPQHF
NA	14	TRBV18	TRBJ2-3	CASSPRPRTDTQYF
NA	16	TRBV4-1	TRBJ1-6	CASSQGWEGGGSPLHF
NA	15	TRBV7-8	TRBJ1-1	CASSLGAEPRTEAFF
TRBD1	15	TRBV2	TRBJ1-2	CASSSGTGDAYGYTF
TRBD1	14	TRBV2	TRBJ2-3	CASGPDRGTDTQYF
TRBD2	15	TRBV24-1	TRBJ2-7	CATRRERETLYEQYF
TRBD2	14	TRBV5-1	TRBJ2-5	CASTRTSGEETQYF
NA	18	TRBV6-1	TRBJ2-1	CASSGQFWGAPQSNEQFF
TRBD2	17	TRBV29-1	TRBJ2-3	CSVEEGGIGAHTNTQYF
NA	17	TRBV29-1	TRBJ2-6	CSVVWEQGPSGANVLTF
TRBD1	14	TRBV5-4	TRBJ2-5	CASSSPTGEETQYF
NA	12	TRBV5-5	TRBJ2-2	CASSLKTGELFF
TRBD1	15	TRBV6-1	TRBJ1-6	CASRVPGQDNSPLHF
TRBD2	17	TRBV6-1	TRBJ2-5	CARYGTSGPPPEDTQYF
NA	14	TRBV7-7	TRBJ2-7	CASSLDPHSYEQYF
NA	11	TRBV6-1	TRBJ2-1	CASGSYNEQFF
NA	17	TRBV5-1	TRBJ2-3	CASSPVWLGSGTDTQYF
NA	15	TRBV27	TRBJ1-5	CASIPSYIGHQPQHF
NA	13	TRBV4-2	TRBJ2-7	CASSRGGLYEQYF
TRBD1	17	TRBV3-1	TRBJ1-3	CASSQRGQGSSGNTTYF
TRBD1	15	TRBV6-2/TRBV6-3	TRBJ2-2	CASSLTQGPTEELFF
NA	15	TRBV28	TRBJ1-5	CASSRQGMGNQPQHF
TRBD1	13	TRBV12-3/TRBV12-4	TRBJ1-1	CASKDRGYGEAFF
TRBD1	16	TRBV11-2	TRBJ2-1	CASSLGGTGFYNEQFF
NA	15	TRBV7-6	TRBJ1-1	CASSLAPRGNTEAFF
NA	16	TRBV5-1	TRBJ2-1	CASSLVSASSYNEQFF
NA	13	TRBV11-3	TRBJ2-1	CASIPKSSGEQFF
TRBD2	18	TRBV12-3/TRBV12-4	TRBJ2-3	CASSPGTSGSTLTDTQYF
NA	13	TRBV4-1	TRBJ2-1	CASSQLGGTEQFF
TRBD2	19	TRBV7-9	TRBJ2-7	CASSFPRTSGSSGAREQYF
TRBD2	18	TRBV4-2	TRBJ2-7	CASSQDSELAGGLSEQYF
NA	15	TRBV20-1	TRBJ1-6	CSAFKQGIYNSPLHF
TRBD2	14	TRBV6-4	TRBJ2-1	CASSATIQRGAEYF
NA	17	TRBV19	TRBJ1-5	CASSILPGLETDQPQHF
NA	13	TRBV2	TRBJ1-2	CTGIVGEGDGYTF
NA	12	TRBV29-1	TRBJ2-4	CSVLSEALLLLF
TRBD2	15	TRBV6-2/TRBV6-3	TRBJ2-1	CASTHRGGRYNEQFF
NA	14	TRBV28	TRBJ2-7	CASSMRPGREEQYF
NA	15	TRBV12-3/TRBV12-4	TRBJ2-6	CASSSSDSGANFLTF
TRBD1	12	TRBV5-5	TRBJ1-4	CASRDRAGKLFF
TRBD1	16	TRBV28	TRBJ1-5	CASKDRGPYSNQPQHF
NA	12	TRBV9	TRBJ2-3	CASRETTDTQYF